The rows below give T cell receptor beta chains drawn from one sample of a study of OX40 agonist ivuxolimab in advanced cancers. The method was immunoSEQ multiplex PCR; TCRdb's version includes in-frame clones alone and lacks a portion of them. The profile shows tens of thousands of clones, roughly nine tenths of them singletons. Material: CD4+ or CD8+ T cells sorted from blood, obtained in a trial of the OX40 agonist ivuxolimab. The receptors derive from an adult with an advanced solid tumor such as melanoma, head and neck, liver or kidney cancer. CDR3s leave out the opening cysteine and the closing phenylalanine or tryptophan. Each record gives: V gene, clone size, J gene, CDR3 protein. Size tells how often a clone was seen (once, few, many) or the class of an expanded clone, and some rows leave it out.

v_call: TRBV6-5
clone_size: -
j_call: TRBJ2-2
cdr3_aa: ASSYMGGPGELF

v_call: TRBV5-6
clone_size: -
j_call: TRBJ2-7
cdr3_aa: ASSLAGLVGGGTYEQY

v_call: TRBV4-1
clone_size: -
j_call: TRBJ1-5
cdr3_aa: ASSPQKSGNQPQH

v_call: TRBV7-3
clone_size: -
j_call: TRBJ2-2
cdr3_aa: ASSEYQNTGELF

v_call: TRBV4-1
clone_size: once
j_call: TRBJ2-7
cdr3_aa: ASSQGRGPYEQY

v_call: TRBV19
clone_size: -
j_call: TRBJ1-5
cdr3_aa: ASSWITSQYSNQPQH

v_call: TRBV27
clone_size: -
j_call: TRBJ1-1
cdr3_aa: ASSLGSGIPF

v_call: TRBV5-8
clone_size: -
j_call: TRBJ1-2
cdr3_aa: ASSGGGGYT

v_call: TRBV5-6
clone_size: once
j_call: TRBJ2-7
cdr3_aa: ASSVGGWTEQY

v_call: TRBV7-9
clone_size: -
j_call: TRBJ2-1
cdr3_aa: ASSGDSGLLRAEQF

v_call: TRBV4-1
clone_size: -
j_call: TRBJ2-7
cdr3_aa: ASSQVGRFTQEQY

v_call: TRBV28
clone_size: -
j_call: TRBJ2-7
cdr3_aa: ASSPDAGFGYEQY

v_call: TRBV2
clone_size: -
j_call: TRBJ2-5
cdr3_aa: ASSELAPLETQY

v_call: TRBV7-9
clone_size: -
j_call: TRBJ2-3
cdr3_aa: ASSFGSPNTQY

v_call: TRBV19
clone_size: -
j_call: TRBJ1-2
cdr3_aa: ASGPGGALDYGYT

v_call: TRBV27
clone_size: once
j_call: TRBJ2-7
cdr3_aa: ASSLSLSTSSYEQY

v_call: TRBV10-2
clone_size: -
j_call: TRBJ1-2
cdr3_aa: ASRGRDRVDYT

v_call: TRBV2
clone_size: -
j_call: TRBJ1-5
cdr3_aa: ASSEVDSNQPQH

v_call: TRBV27
clone_size: once
j_call: TRBJ2-7
cdr3_aa: ASSWDSSYEQY

v_call: TRBV28
clone_size: -
j_call: TRBJ2-2
cdr3_aa: ASSFRRGPTGELF

v_call: TRBV7-6
clone_size: -
j_call: TRBJ1-1
cdr3_aa: ASSLDLGGAGNTEAF

v_call: TRBV20-1
clone_size: -
j_call: TRBJ2-7
cdr3_aa: SAGIYEQY

v_call: TRBV4-1
clone_size: -
j_call: TRBJ1-1
cdr3_aa: ASSQNGVGNTEAF

v_call: TRBV29-1
clone_size: -
j_call: TRBJ1-2
cdr3_aa: SVDQGWYGYT

v_call: TRBV4-2
clone_size: -
j_call: TRBJ2-1
cdr3_aa: ASSQDGGDNEQF

v_call: TRBV29-1
clone_size: few
j_call: TRBJ2-2
cdr3_aa: SFSSGTGYNTGELF

v_call: TRBV28
clone_size: -
j_call: TRBJ2-7
cdr3_aa: ASSHRDRGYEQY

v_call: TRBV27
clone_size: -
j_call: TRBJ2-5
cdr3_aa: ASSLEGVLGTQY

v_call: TRBV15
clone_size: -
j_call: TRBJ2-3
cdr3_aa: ATSSSGGAFLIHTQY

v_call: TRBV29-1
clone_size: -
j_call: TRBJ1-1
cdr3_aa: SPRLGTEAF

v_call: TRBV4-1
clone_size: -
j_call: TRBJ2-2
cdr3_aa: ASSQEGQGVGELF

v_call: TRBV29-1
clone_size: -
j_call: TRBJ2-3
cdr3_aa: SVDNYTDTQY

v_call: TRBV13
clone_size: -
j_call: TRBJ1-1
cdr3_aa: ASITAARSEAF

v_call: TRBV5-1
clone_size: -
j_call: TRBJ2-7
cdr3_aa: ASSLVPSEQY

v_call: TRBV29-1
clone_size: few
j_call: TRBJ2-7
cdr3_aa: SVEASDGTGPYYEQY

v_call: TRBV5-1
clone_size: -
j_call: TRBJ2-1
cdr3_aa: ASSLGQGGLRNEQF

v_call: TRBV7-9
clone_size: few
j_call: TRBJ2-2
cdr3_aa: ASLHTEDTGELF

v_call: TRBV19
clone_size: -
j_call: TRBJ1-2
cdr3_aa: ASSIFFTGGMVLDGYT

v_call: TRBV6-5
clone_size: -
j_call: TRBJ2-2
cdr3_aa: ASSYFPLNTGELF

v_call: TRBV28
clone_size: -
j_call: TRBJ2-3
cdr3_aa: ASSLGSADTQY

v_call: TRBV27
clone_size: once
j_call: TRBJ1-3
cdr3_aa: ASSPSTGRNSGNTIY

v_call: TRBV5-1
clone_size: -
j_call: TRBJ2-7
cdr3_aa: ASSLAGTDYEQY

v_call: TRBV4-1
clone_size: -
j_call: TRBJ2-7
cdr3_aa: ASSEAGGPYEQY

v_call: TRBV5-1
clone_size: -
j_call: TRBJ1-1
cdr3_aa: ASRPGQGFSEAF

v_call: TRBV5-4
clone_size: -
j_call: TRBJ1-2
cdr3_aa: ASSLEQGAYGYT

v_call: TRBV6-5
clone_size: -
j_call: TRBJ2-7
cdr3_aa: ASSYSTLWEQY

v_call: TRBV20-1
clone_size: few
j_call: TRBJ1-1
cdr3_aa: SARREAEAF

v_call: TRBV7-9
clone_size: -
j_call: TRBJ1-2
cdr3_aa: ASSYVPGDWDGYT

v_call: TRBV29-1
clone_size: -
j_call: TRBJ2-5
cdr3_aa: SVYKETQY

v_call: TRBV14
clone_size: -
j_call: TRBJ2-1
cdr3_aa: ASSQVLGQRAYNEQF

v_call: TRBV11-2
clone_size: -
j_call: TRBJ2-7
cdr3_aa: ASSLAGDYEQY

v_call: TRBV10-3
clone_size: -
j_call: TRBJ1-6
cdr3_aa: AISDPQSSYNSPLH